The subject of this entry is one T cell receptor (beta chain). The antigen remains undetermined. CDR3 size: 15 residues. Germline CDR1 and CDR2: LNHDA and SQIVND (reference sequence). Trimming shortened V by 7 bases and J by 2 bases, and 15 bases separated the two germline ends. The data stem from a study of cytotoxic CD8 clonotypes in ibrutinib-treated CLL. Broader study findings: For progressing versus sustained-remission patients, sampling times were not the same.

Some clones are missing from TCRdb's copy, which holds only in-frame ones; the method was immunoSEQ multiplex PCR. The sample has tens of thousands of clones, 68% seen once. The input for sequencing was PBMCs, taken after 24 months of ibrutinib treatment. The receptor was isolated from a human donor with chronic lymphocytic leukemia. This chain connects TRBV19 to TRBJ1-5; perhaps TRBD1 as D (6 bases). CDR3: CASNPEDRRNQPQHF. The CDR3 region has the DNA TGTGCCAGTAATCCCGAAGACAGGCGCAATCAGCCCCAGCATTTT.